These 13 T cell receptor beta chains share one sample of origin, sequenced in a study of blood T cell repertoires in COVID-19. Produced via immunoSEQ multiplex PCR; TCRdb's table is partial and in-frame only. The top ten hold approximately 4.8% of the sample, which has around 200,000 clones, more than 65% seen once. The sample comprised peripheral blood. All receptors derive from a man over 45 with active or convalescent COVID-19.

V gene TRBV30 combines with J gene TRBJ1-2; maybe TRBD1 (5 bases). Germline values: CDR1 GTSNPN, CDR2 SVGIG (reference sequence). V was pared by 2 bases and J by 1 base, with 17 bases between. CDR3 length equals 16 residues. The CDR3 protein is CAWSTSSGGVNYGYTF. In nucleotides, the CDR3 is TGTGCCTGGAGTACCTCCAGCGGGGGTGTTAACTATGGCTACACCTTC.

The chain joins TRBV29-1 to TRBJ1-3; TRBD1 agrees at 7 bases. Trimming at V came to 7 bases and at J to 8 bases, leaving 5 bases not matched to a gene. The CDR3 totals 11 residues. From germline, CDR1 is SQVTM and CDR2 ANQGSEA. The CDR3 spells CSARQGHTIYF. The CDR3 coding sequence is TGCAGCGCCCGACAGGGCCACACCATATATTTT.

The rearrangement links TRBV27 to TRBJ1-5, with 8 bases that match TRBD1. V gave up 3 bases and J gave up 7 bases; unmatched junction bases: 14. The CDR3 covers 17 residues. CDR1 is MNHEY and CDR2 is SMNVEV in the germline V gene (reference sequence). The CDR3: CASSFGGQGANLQPQHF. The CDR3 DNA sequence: TGTGCCAGCAGTTTCGGAGGGCAGGGGGCTAATCTCCAGCCCCAGCATTTT.

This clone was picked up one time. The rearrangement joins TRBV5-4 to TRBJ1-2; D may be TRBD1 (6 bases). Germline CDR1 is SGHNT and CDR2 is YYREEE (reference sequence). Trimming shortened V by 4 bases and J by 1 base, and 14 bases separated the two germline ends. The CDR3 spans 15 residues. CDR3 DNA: TGTGCCAGCAGCCATATCCGGACAGTTAACTATGGCTACACCTTC. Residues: CASSHIRTVNYGYTF. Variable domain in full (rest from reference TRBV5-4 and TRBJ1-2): ETGVTQSPTHLIKTRGQQVTLRCSSQSGHNTVSWYQQALGQGPQFIFQYYREEENGRGNFPPRFSGLQFPNYSSELNVNALELDDSALYLCASSHIRTVNYGYTFGSGTRLTVV.

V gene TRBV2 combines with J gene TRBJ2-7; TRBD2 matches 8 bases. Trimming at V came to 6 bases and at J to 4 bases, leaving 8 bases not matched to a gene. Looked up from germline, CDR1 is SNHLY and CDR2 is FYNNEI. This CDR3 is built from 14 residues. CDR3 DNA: TGTGCCAGCAGCCGGCTAGCGGGCGGTTACGAGCAGTACTTC. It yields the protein CASSRLAGGYEQYF. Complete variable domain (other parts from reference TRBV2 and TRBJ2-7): EPEVTQTPSHQVTQMGQEVILRCVPISNHLYFYWYRQILGQKVEFLVSFYNNEISEKSEIFDDQFSVERPDGSNFTLKIRSTKLEDSAMYFCASSRLAGGYEQYFGPGTRLTVT.

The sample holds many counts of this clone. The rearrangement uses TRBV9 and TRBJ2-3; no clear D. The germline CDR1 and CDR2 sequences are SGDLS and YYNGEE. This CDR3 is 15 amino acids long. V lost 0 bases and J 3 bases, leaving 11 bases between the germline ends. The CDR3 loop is CASSVGLELTDTQYF. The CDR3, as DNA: TGTGCCAGCAGCGTAGGCTTAGAGTTAACAGATACGCAGTATTTT.

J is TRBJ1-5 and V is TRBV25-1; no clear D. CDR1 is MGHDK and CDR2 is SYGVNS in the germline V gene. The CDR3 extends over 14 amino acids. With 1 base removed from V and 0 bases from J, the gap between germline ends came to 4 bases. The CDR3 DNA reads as TGTGCCAGCAGTGAATTCGGTAGCAATCAGCCCCAGCATTTT. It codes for CASSEFGSNQPQHF.

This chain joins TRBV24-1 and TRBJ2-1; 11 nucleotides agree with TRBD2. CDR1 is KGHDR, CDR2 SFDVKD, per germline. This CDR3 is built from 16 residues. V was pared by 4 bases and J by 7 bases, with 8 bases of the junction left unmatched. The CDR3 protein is CATSDAGTSGGNEQFF. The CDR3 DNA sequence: TGTGCCACCAGTGACGCCGGGACTAGCGGCGGGAATGAGCAGTTCTTC.

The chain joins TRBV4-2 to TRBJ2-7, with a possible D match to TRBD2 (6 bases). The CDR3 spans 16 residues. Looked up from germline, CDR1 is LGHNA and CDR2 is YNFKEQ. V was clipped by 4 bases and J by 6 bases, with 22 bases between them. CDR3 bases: TGTGCCAGCAGCCGCCGAGCGACTAGTTACCAGGGCGAGCAGTACTTC. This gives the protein CASSRRATSYQGEQYF.

As DNA, the CDR3 is TGTGCCAGCTCACCACGACAGGGGCAGGGGCAGCCCCAGCATTTT. This codes for CASSPRQGQGQPQHF. The chain carries TRBV18 and TRBJ1-5; TRBD1 matches at 8 bases. In germline, CDR1 is KGHSH, CDR2 LQKENI. This CDR3 contains 15 residues. J was trimmed by 7 bases and V by 1 base; bases with no gene match: 6.

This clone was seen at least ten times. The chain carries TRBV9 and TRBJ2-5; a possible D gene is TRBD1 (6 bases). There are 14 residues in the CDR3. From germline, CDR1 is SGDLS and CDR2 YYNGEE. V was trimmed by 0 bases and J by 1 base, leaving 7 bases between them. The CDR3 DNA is TGTGCCAGCAGCGTAGAGGGGGTCCAAGAGACCCAGTACTTC. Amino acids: CASSVEGVQETQYF. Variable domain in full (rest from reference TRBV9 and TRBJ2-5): DSGVTQTPKHLITATGQRVTLRCSPRSGDLSVYWYQQSLDQGLQFLIQYYNGEERAKGNILERFSAQQFPDLHSELNLSSLELGDSALYFCASSVEGVQETQYFGPGTRLLVL.

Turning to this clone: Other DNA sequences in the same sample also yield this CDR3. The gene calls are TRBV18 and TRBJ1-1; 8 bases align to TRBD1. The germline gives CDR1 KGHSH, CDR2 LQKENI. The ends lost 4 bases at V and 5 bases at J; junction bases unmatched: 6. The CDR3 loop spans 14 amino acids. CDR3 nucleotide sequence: TGTGCCAGCTCACTAGGGACAGGAGGAACTGAAGCTTTCTTT. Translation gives CASSLGTGGTEAFF.

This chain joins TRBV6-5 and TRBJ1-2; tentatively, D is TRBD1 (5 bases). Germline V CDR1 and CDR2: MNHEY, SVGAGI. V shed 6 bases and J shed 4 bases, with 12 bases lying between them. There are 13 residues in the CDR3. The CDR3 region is CASSGGRGYGYTF. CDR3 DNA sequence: TGTGCCAGCAGCGGGGGAAGGGGCTATGGCTACACCTTC.